Each of the 22 T cell receptor beta chains below was sequenced from the same sample in a study of blood T cells in healthy people across ages. Then a second PCR, running about 7 to 11 cycles, was carried out with a sample-barcoded 5' primer and a J-beta primer mix. TCRdb ran MiXCR on the 5' RACE reads and lists one entry per CDR3 protein. The repertoire holds around 990,000 distinct CDR3 sequences, with 30% to 40% as singletons. The sequenced sample was blood. Receptors were obtained from a man younger than 35 in good health.

The chain couples TRBV10-3 to TRBJ1-2, with D perhaps TRBD1 (6 bases). V gave up 10 bases and J gave up 7 bases, with 25 bases separating them. Germline V gives CDR1 ENHRY, CDR2 SYGVKD. The CDR3 has 15 residues. CDR3 sequence reads: CATIGEGVSSRGYTF. In DNA form, the CDR3 reads TGTGCCACCATCGGTGAGGGGGTATCTTCTCGTGGCTACACCTTC.

Many counts were recorded for this clonotype. The V call is TRBV20-1, the J call TRBJ2-1, with a tentative D call TRBD2 (6 bases). Germline V gene lookup returns CDR1 DFQATT and CDR2 SNEGSKA (reference sequence). This CDR3 comprises 12 residues. Trimming stripped 3 bases from V and 7 bases from J, with 10 bases between. CDR3 protein: CSASEEGNEQFF. CDR3 DNA sequence: TGCAGTGCTAGTGAGGAGGGGAATGAGCAGTTCTTC.

V gene TRBV29-1 combines with J gene TRBJ2-1; D is possibly TRBD1 (6 bases). Germline V CDR1 and CDR2: SQVTM, ANQGSEA. The CDR3 consists of 11 residues. V lost 1 base and J 9 bases, leaving 7 bases between the germline ends. This chain's CDR3 is CSVEGGGEQFF. The DNA for the CDR3 is TGCAGCGTTGAAGGAGGGGGTGAGCAGTTCTTC.

This chain uses TRBV20-1 with TRBJ2-7; no clear D. The ends were cut back, 3 bases at V and 2 bases at J, with 17 bases in the middle. The CDR3 extends over 15 amino acids. CDR1 and CDR2 from the germline V gene are DFQATT and SNEGSKA (reference sequence). CDR3 in amino acids: CSARSPGPDPYEQYF. CDR3 coding DNA: TGCAGTGCTAGGTCCCCCGGTCCCGATCCCTACGAGCAGTACTTC.

This clonotype has ten or more counts. At one boundary the junction diverges from the germline segment, which might be a read error. The rearrangement uses TRBV7-7 and TRBJ2-3; TRBD2 might be the D (5 bases). The CDR3 length is 14 residues. Germline V gene lookup returns CDR1 SSHAT and CDR2 FNYEAQ (reference sequence). The CDR3 coding sequence is TGTGCTAGCAGCTTATCCGGGCGAGGGGATACGCAGTATTTT. Its protein is CASSLSGRGDTQYF.

The rearrangement uses TRBV4-2 and TRBJ2-7, with D possibly TRBD2 on 5 matching bases. Germline V CDR1 and CDR2: LGHNA, YNFKEQ. The length of the CDR3 is 16 residues. V was clipped by 0 bases and J by 0 bases, with 12 bases between them. Written as DNA, the CDR3 is TGTGCCAGCAGCCAAGATCACGGGGTCGGCTCCTACGAGCAGTACTTC. Translating gives CASSQDHGVGSYEQYF.

CDR3 protein: CASSQDFRGLRETQYF. The CDR3 nucleotides read TGCGCCAGCAGCCAAGATTTTCGGGGATTGAGGGAGACCCAGTACTTC. J is TRBJ2-5 and V is TRBV4-3; D possibly corresponds to TRBD2 (5 bases). CDR1 is LGHNA, CDR2 YSLEER, per germline. V lost 0 bases to trimming and J lost 5 bases, with 16 bases between them. This CDR3 contains 16 residues.

This clonotype was recorded a few times. The chain employs TRBV4-2 and TRBJ1-1; 9 nucleotides line up with TRBD1. Germline V gives CDR1 LGHNA, CDR2 YNFKEQ. V shed 4 bases and J 3 bases; nucleotides not matched to a gene: 9. This CDR3 spans 16 amino acids. As DNA, the CDR3 is TGTGCCAGCAGCCCAGCCGGGACAGGGAAAGACACTGAAGCTTTCTTT. This encodes CASSPAGTGKDTEAFF.

This clonotype showed up just a few times. This chain connects TRBV4-2 to TRBJ1-4; D gene unclear. The CDR3 is 14 amino acids. The germline V gene has CDR1 LGHNA and CDR2 YNFKEQ. V was cut by 3 bases and J by 2 bases, with 7 bases left in between. The CDR3 DNA follows: TGTGCCAGCAGCCATTCTGGGACTAATGAAAAACTGTTTTTT. Its protein product is CASSHSGTNEKLFF.

A remark on this clonotype: The germline gene is not matched at one end of the junction; a read error may be the cause. The chain links TRBV5-1 to TRBJ2-3, with TRBD2 matching 14 bases. Germline V gene lookup returns CDR1 SGHRS and CDR2 YFSETQ. This CDR3 is built from 16 residues. This CDR3 reads CAGSSRTSGGSDTQYF. As DNA, the CDR3 is TGCGCCGGCAGCTCTAGGACTAGCGGGGGGTCAGATACGCAGTATTTT.

This clonotype was seen only a few times. The J gene is TRBJ2-1, the V gene TRBV20-1; possible D gene TRBD2, 6 bases. V lost 3 bases, J lost 3 bases, and 9 bases lay in between. Germline V gives CDR1 DFQATT, CDR2 SNEGSKA (reference sequence). The CDR3 has 13 amino acids. In DNA, the CDR3 is TGCAGTGCTAGGGGGGAGGTCTACAATGAGCAGTTCTTC. Its translation: CSARGEVYNEQFF.

This clonotype was counted once. One end of the junction is discordant with germline, which a read error may explain. CDR3 DNA: TGTGCCAGCAGTTTATTGCGGGGGTTTAGCGGCAATCTGCCCCAGCATTTT. Translating gives CASSLLRGFSGNLPQHF. V is TRBV28 and J is TRBJ1-5; maybe TRBD1 (5 bases). CDR3 size: 17 residues. CDR1 and CDR2 (germline): MDHEN, SYDVKM.

This sequence joins TRBV20-1 and TRBJ2-5; D is unresolved. This CDR3 is built from 12 residues. V was pared by 6 bases and J by 2 bases, with 10 bases between. CDR1 is DFQATT and CDR2 is SNEGSKA in the germline V gene (reference sequence). The CDR3 spells CSARPVQETQYF. The CDR3 nucleotides read TGCAGTGCCAGGCCTGTTCAAGAGACCCAGTACTTC.

The rearrangement uses TRBV6-1 and TRBJ1-6, with 8 bases that match TRBD1. J gave up 0 bases and V 6 bases, and 7 bases lay outside the gene matches. The germline gives CDR1 MNHNS, CDR2 SASEGT. The CDR3 has 17 residues. CDR3 loop: CASSPGQGSSYNSPLHF. In DNA form, the CDR3 reads TGTGCCAGCAGCCCAGGACAGGGCAGCTCCTATAATTCACCCCTCCACTTT.

This clonotype was detected a few times. V and J are TRBV5-1 and TRBJ2-1, with no clear D. From germline, CDR1 is SGHRS and CDR2 YFSETQ. V lost 4 bases and J lost 6, with 17 bases in between. The CDR3 consists of 15 residues. The CDR3 reads CASSKDPARLNEQFF. CDR3 nucleotide sequence: TGCGCCAGCAGCAAGGACCCGGCCCGTCTCAATGAGCAGTTCTTC.

This clonotype has just a few counts. The chain joins TRBV12-3 or TRBV12-4 to TRBJ1-1; no clear D. Trimming took off 5 bases at V and 5 bases at J, with 9 bases between the two ends. This CDR3 is built from 12 residues. CDR3 loop: CASSPHETEAFF. In nucleotides, the CDR3 is TGTGCCAGCAGTCCTCATGAGACTGAAGCTTTCTTT.

The sample holds many counts of this clonotype. At one end, the junction sequence differs from germline, possibly due to a read error. The V gene is TRBV7-2, the J gene TRBJ2-3; D not resolved. CDR3 length: 12 amino acids. From germline, CDR1 is SGHTA and CDR2 FQGNSA. The CDR3 is CASSLGGNTQYF. The DNA for the CDR3 is TGTGCCAGCAGTTTAGGTGGAAATACGCAGTATTTT.

The chain uses TRBV13 and TRBJ2-1; TRBD2 agrees at 8 bases. Germline V gives CDR1 PRHDT, CDR2 FYEKMQ (reference sequence). J gave up 8 bases and V 8 bases, and 14 bases lay outside the gene matches. The length of the CDR3 is 15 residues. The DNA of the CDR3 is TGTGCCAGCTTACTTAGGGGACTAGGTTTACATGAGCAGTTCTTC. This encodes CASLLRGLGLHEQFF.

CDR3 nucleotide sequence: TGTGCCAGCAGTTACACCCCGGAGGGGGCGAACTATGGCTACACCTTC. Its protein is CASSYTPEGANYGYTF. The J gene is TRBJ1-2, the V gene TRBV6-6; 7 bases line up with TRBD1. The V segment lost 2 bases and the J segment 2 bases; nucleotides outside the gene matches: 8. Germline V gives CDR1 MNHNY, CDR2 SVGAGI (reference sequence). The CDR3 length is 16 residues.

This clonotype was seen a few times. The CDR3 coding sequence is TGTGCCAGCAGCTTAAAAGGCGACACGCAACCCCAGCATTTT. It is translated as CASSLKGDTQPQHF. V is TRBV7-2 and J is TRBJ1-5; D not resolved. V lost 2 bases, J lost 10 bases, and 15 bases lay in between. The CDR3 has 14 residues. The germline V gene encodes CDR1 SGHTA and CDR2 FQGNSA. Using reference TRBV7-2 and TRBJ1-5 for the parts outside the CDR3, the full variable domain is GAGVSQSPSNKVTEKGKDVELRCDPISGHTALYWYRQSLGQGLEFLIYFQGNSAPDKSGLPSDRFSAERTGGSVSTLTIQRTQQEDSAVYLCASSLKGDTQPQHFGDGTRLSIL.

This chain connects TRBV15 to TRBJ2-7; tentatively, D is TRBD1 (6 bases). The CDR3 has 15 residues. Deletions cut 1 base from V and 3 bases from J, with 13 bases between. Germline loops: CDR1 LNHNV, CDR2 YYDKDF (reference sequence). CDR3 protein: CATSRVDLDSYEQYF. CDR3 coding DNA: TGTGCCACCAGCAGAGTGGATTTGGACAGCTACGAGCAGTACTTC.

This clonotype has just one count. A read error may account for a junction end that differs from germline. The chain is built from TRBV20-1 and TRBJ1-4; D unclear. Germline lookup yields CDR1 DFQATT and CDR2 SNEGSKA (reference sequence). The CDR3 is 16 residues long. The CDR3 nucleotides are TGTAGTGCTAGATCTTTGGGCAGACCAACTAATGAAAAACTGTTTTTT. As protein: CSARSLGRPTNEKLFF.